Below are 25 T cell receptor beta chains sequenced from a single sample in a study of early T cells in non-severe SARS-CoV-2 infection. TCRdb fed the 5' RACE reads into MiXCR, producing one record per CDR3 protein. This sample has about 71,000 distinct CDR3 sequences, with roughly 15% found just once. The sample comprised whole blood. Source of these receptors: an adult who was a healthcare worker with PCR-confirmed SARS-CoV-2 infection or an uninfected control (not recorded which).

Only a few counts were recorded for this clonotype. The rearrangement uses TRBV9 and TRBJ1-4; D may be TRBD1 (6 bases). The CDR3 consists of 15 residues. V was cut by 4 bases and J by 3 bases, with 13 bases left in between. Germline CDR1 is SGDLS and CDR2 is YYNGEE. The CDR3 coding sequence is TGTGCCAGCAGCTTCGAGGAGGGGGCTAATGAAAAACTGTTTTTT. Encoded protein: CASSFEEGANEKLFF.

In this sample, this clonotype turned up a few times. The chain employs TRBV29-1 and TRBJ2-2; D unresolved. Deletions cut 1 base from V and 4 bases from J, with 4 bases between. Germline V gene sequence: CDR1 SQVTM, CDR2 ANQGSEA. This CDR3 spans 12 amino acids. This chain's CDR3 is CSVEGGTGELFF. In DNA, the CDR3 is TGCAGCGTTGAAGGGGGCACCGGGGAGCTGTTTTTT.

The V and J genes are TRBV3-1 and TRBJ2-2; 7 positions match TRBD2. The CDR3 loop spans 16 amino acids. V was pared by 0 bases and J by 0 bases, with 1 base of the junction left unmatched. From germline, CDR1 is LGHDT and CDR2 YNNKEL (reference sequence). The DNA for the CDR3 is TGTGCCAGCAGCCAAGAAAGCGGGGCGAACACCGGGGAGCTGTTTTTT. It translates to CASSQESGANTGELFF.

This chain connects TRBV12-3 or TRBV12-4 to TRBJ2-2, with D uncertain. The CDR3 is 14 amino acids. V was clipped by 4 bases and J by 5 bases, with 11 bases between them. The CDR3 loop is CASSSTTFTGELFF. CDR3 nucleotides: TGTGCCAGCAGTTCAACTACCTTTACCGGGGAGCTGTTTTTT.

The chain couples TRBV20-1 to TRBJ1-1; no definite D call. The CDR3 length is 13 residues. V was shortened by 5 bases and J by 2 bases, with 12 bases between the two germline ends. Germline V gene data show CDR1 as DFQATT and CDR2 as SNEGSKA (reference sequence). CDR3 sequence (DNA): TGCAGTGCTGATAGGACTTCCAACACTGAAGCTTTCTTT. Its protein product is CSADRTSNTEAFF.

This clonotype was seen only a few times. The V gene is TRBV28, the J gene TRBJ1-4, with 9 bases that match TRBD1. CDR1 MDHEN and CDR2 SYDVKM come from the germline V gene. V lost 5 bases to trimming and J lost 13 bases; unmatched junction nucleotides: 14. The CDR3 loop spans 15 amino acids. DNA for the CDR3: TGTGCCAGCAGTGCCGGGACAGGGTTTGAGGAGAGACTGTTTTTT. This sequence encodes CASSAGTGFEERLFF.

The chain couples TRBV7-2 to TRBJ1-1; D is undetermined. V dropped 0 bases and J dropped 8 bases, with 7 bases sitting between them. CDR3 length: 12 residues. Germline V lookup: CDR1 SGHTA, CDR2 FQGNSA. CDR3 sequence reads: CASSLAHLEAFF. The CDR3 nucleotides are TGTGCCAGCAGCTTAGCTCACCTAGAAGCTTTCTTT.

The sample holds a few counts of this clonotype. The chain carries TRBV7-8 and TRBJ1-3; 7 nucleotides line up with TRBD1. This CDR3 has 16 amino acids. The germline V gene encodes CDR1 SGHVS and CDR2 FQNEAQ. V gave up 2 bases and J gave up 3 bases; unmatched junction bases: 7. CDR3 in amino acids: CASSLLRGSGGNTIYF. For the CDR3, the DNA is TGTGCCAGCAGCTTACTCAGGGGGTCTGGTGGAAACACCATATATTTT. The variable domain in full, with the rest retrieved from reference TRBV7-8 and TRBJ1-3, is GAGVSQSPRYKVAKRGQDVALRCDPISGHVSLFWYQQALGQGPEFLTYFQNEAQLDKSGLPSDRFFAERPEGSVSTLKIQRTQQEDSAVYLCASSLLRGSGGNTIYFGEGSWLTVV.

This chain uses TRBV5-8 with TRBJ1-2; D is uncertain. Trimming left V 4 bases short and J 4 bases short, with 11 bases between. The CDR3 is made up of 13 amino acids. CDR1 SGHTS and CDR2 YDEGEE come from the germline V gene. The CDR3 loop is CASSPRSLYGYTF. The CDR3 nucleotides are TGTGCCAGCAGCCCTCGCAGCCTCTATGGCTACACCTTC.

Many counts were recorded for this clonotype. The chain recombines TRBV24-1 with TRBJ2-2, with D tentatively TRBD1 or TRBD2 (5 bases each). The CDR3 length is 13 residues. Trimming cost V 6 bases and J 7 bases, with 11 bases left between them. In germline, CDR1 is KGHDR, CDR2 SFDVKD. The CDR3: CATSRGVGGELFF. The CDR3 DNA reads as TGTGCCACCAGTCGAGGGGTAGGCGGGGAGCTGTTTTTT.

The sample holds many counts of this clonotype. The chain links TRBV28 to TRBJ1-2; D may be TRBD1 (6 bases). Germline V lookup: CDR1 MDHEN, CDR2 SYDVKM. This CDR3 contains 15 residues. The germline V and J ends were trimmed by 4 bases and 4 bases, with 16 bases remaining between them. The CDR3 sequence is CASSSSRDILYGYTF. Here the CDR3 DNA reads TGTGCCAGCAGTTCGTCCCGGGACATTCTCTATGGCTACACCTTC.

This clonotype was recorded at least ten times. CDR3 in DNA: TGTGCCAGCAGCCTCCCGGGACGATCACCCCTCCACTTT. Its translation: CASSLPGRSPLHF. V usage is TRBV2 and J usage is TRBJ1-6; a possible D gene is TRBD1 (5 bases). Trimming took off 6 bases at V and 10 bases at J, with 13 bases between the two ends. The CDR3 has 13 amino acids. CDR1 SNHLY and CDR2 FYNNEI come from the germline V gene.

This clonotype was seen more than once but under ten times. The chain recombines TRBV11-1 with TRBJ1-1; D perhaps matches TRBD1 (6 bases). With 2 bases removed from V and 1 base from J, the gap between germline ends came to 11 bases. Germline CDR1 and CDR2: SGHAT and FQDESV (reference sequence). This CDR3 is 15 amino acids long. The CDR3 region has the DNA TGTGCCAGCAGCTTATTGGGCAGGGGGAACACTGAAGCTTTCTTT. This sequence encodes CASSLLGRGNTEAFF.

V and J are TRBV28 and TRBJ2-7, with no clear D. Trimming took off 5 bases at V and 3 bases at J, with 14 bases between the two ends. The CDR3 runs 14 residues. Germline V gene lookup returns CDR1 MDHEN and CDR2 SYDVKM. CDR3 nucleotides: TGTGCCAGCAGTCCTCCCGGCCGCGGCTACGAGCAGTACTTC. It encodes CASSPPGRGYEQYF. Drawing the rest from reference TRBV28 and TRBJ2-7, the complete variable domain is DVKVTQSSRYLVKRTGEKVFLECVQDMDHENMFWYRQDPGLGLRLIYFSYDVKMKEKGDIPEGYSVSREKKERFSLILESASTNQTSMYLCASSPPGRGYEQYFGPGTRLTVT.

This clonotype was picked up a small number of times. The V and J genes are TRBV29-1 and TRBJ2-3, with 7 bases lining up with TRBD1. CDR1 is SQVTM and CDR2 is ANQGSEA in the germline V gene. The CDR3 contains 13 residues. Trimming took 6 bases from V and 5 from J; bases not matched to a gene: 8. The CDR3 here is CSVGTGVVDTQYF. DNA for the CDR3: TGCAGCGTCGGAACAGGGGTTGTAGATACGCAGTATTTT.

This clonotype has a handful of counts. This chain joins TRBV11-2 and TRBJ2-1; 7 bases fit TRBD1. There are 15 residues in the CDR3. Trimming at V came to 5 bases and at J to 7 bases, leaving 11 bases not matched to a gene. CDR1 is SGHAT, CDR2 FQNNGV, per germline. The CDR3 protein is CASSTGTETPNEQFF. CDR3 nucleotides: TGTGCCAGCAGCACCGGGACAGAGACACCAAATGAGCAGTTCTTC.

This chain uses TRBV5-8 with TRBJ2-7, with TRBD1 matching over 7 bases. CDR1 is SGHTS, CDR2 YDEGEE, per germline. V shed 2 bases and J 0 bases; nucleotides not matched to a gene: 8. This CDR3 has 16 amino acids. The CDR3, as DNA: TGTGCCAGCAGCTTCAATTTGGGACAGAGCTCCTACGAGCAGTACTTC. Encoded protein: CASSFNLGQSSYEQYF.

This clonotype was counted many times. The gene calls are TRBV28 and TRBJ2-1; D is unresolved. The length of the CDR3 is 17 residues. Per the germline V gene, CDR1 is MDHEN and CDR2 is SYDVKM. V was trimmed by 0 bases and J by 2 bases, leaving 14 bases between them. For the CDR3, the DNA is TGTGCCAGCAGTTTATGGTTGGGGATCCCAACCTACAATGAGCAGTTCTTC. Translating gives CASSLWLGIPTYNEQFF.

In this sample, this clonotype turned up a few times. This rearrangement joins TRBV2 to TRBJ2-3; no reliable D call. Germline assignment: CDR1 SNHLY and CDR2 FYNNEI. Between the trimmed V and J ends, which lost 4 bases and 2 bases, there was a span of 4 bases. This CDR3 spans 12 amino acids. The CDR3 reads CASSADTDTQYF. CDR3 DNA sequence: TGTGCCAGCAGTGCGGACACAGATACGCAGTATTTT. Looking up the rest from reference TRBV2 and TRBJ2-3 gives the full variable domain: EPEVTQTPSHQVTQMGQEVILRCVPISNHLYFYWYRQILGQKVEFLVSFYNNEISEKSEIFDDQFSVERPDGSNFTLKIRSTKLEDSAMYFCASSADTDTQYFGPGTRLTVL.

The V gene is TRBV6-1, the J gene TRBJ2-1; no definite D call. The CDR3 consists of 12 residues. Trimming removed 1 base from V and 10 bases from J, with 8 bases in between. Per germline, CDR1 MNHNS and CDR2 SASEGT. DNA for the CDR3: TGTGCCAGCAGTGAAGTACGACCCGAGCAGTTCTTC. As protein: CASSEVRPEQFF.

There are a few counts of this clonotype. This chain connects TRBV5-4 to TRBJ1-2; 11 bases align to TRBD1. This CDR3 contains 15 residues. V lost 6 bases to trimming and J lost 2 bases; unmatched junction nucleotides: 6. Germline CDR1 reads SGHNT; CDR2 reads YYREEE (reference sequence). CDR3 amino acids: CASISRTGGNYGYTF. CDR3 sequence (DNA): TGTGCCAGCATCTCCCGGACAGGGGGCAACTATGGCTACACCTTC.

This clonotype was seen many times. The J gene is TRBJ2-3, the V gene TRBV20-1, with 8 nucleotides matching TRBD1. The junction had 5 bases not matched to a gene; V was cut back by 6 bases and J by 3 bases. CDR1 is DFQATT, CDR2 SNEGSKA, per germline (reference sequence). The CDR3 spans 13 residues. CDR3 DNA sequence: TGCAGTGCCCCTGGGACAGGAACAGATACGCAGTATTTT. This gives the protein CSAPGTGTDTQYF.

This clonotype was counted at least ten times. The rearrangement uses TRBV10-3 and TRBJ1-5, with 7 bases lining up with TRBD1. The CDR3 consists of 13 residues. Unmatched junction bases numbered 1, after V lost 3 bases and J lost 5 bases. Looked up from germline, CDR1 is ENHRY and CDR2 is SYGVKD. The CDR3 coding sequence is TGTGCCATCAGTGAAGGGGGCCATCAGCCCCAGCATTTT. It is translated as CAISEGGHQPQHF.

J is TRBJ2-5 and V is TRBV25-1; TRBD1 matches 9 bases. This CDR3 comprises 16 residues. The V gene's germline CDR1 is MGHDK and CDR2 SYGVNS. Germline trimming cut 8 bases from V and 1 base from J; bases unmatched to any gene: 11. CDR3 DNA sequence: TGTGCCAGCTCCCAGGTTTGGGACAGGGCCCAAGAGACCCAGTACTTC. This encodes CASSQVWDRAQETQYF.

Many counts were recorded for this clonotype. The chain has TRBV12-3 or TRBV12-4 and TRBJ2-1; no clear D gene. V lost 6 bases to trimming and J lost 6 bases, with 18 bases between them. The CDR3 runs to 15 residues. As DNA, the CDR3 is TGTGCCAGCAGCCCCCCACCTAGAAGACGCAATGAGCAGTTCTTC. Translation gives CASSPPPRRRNEQFF.